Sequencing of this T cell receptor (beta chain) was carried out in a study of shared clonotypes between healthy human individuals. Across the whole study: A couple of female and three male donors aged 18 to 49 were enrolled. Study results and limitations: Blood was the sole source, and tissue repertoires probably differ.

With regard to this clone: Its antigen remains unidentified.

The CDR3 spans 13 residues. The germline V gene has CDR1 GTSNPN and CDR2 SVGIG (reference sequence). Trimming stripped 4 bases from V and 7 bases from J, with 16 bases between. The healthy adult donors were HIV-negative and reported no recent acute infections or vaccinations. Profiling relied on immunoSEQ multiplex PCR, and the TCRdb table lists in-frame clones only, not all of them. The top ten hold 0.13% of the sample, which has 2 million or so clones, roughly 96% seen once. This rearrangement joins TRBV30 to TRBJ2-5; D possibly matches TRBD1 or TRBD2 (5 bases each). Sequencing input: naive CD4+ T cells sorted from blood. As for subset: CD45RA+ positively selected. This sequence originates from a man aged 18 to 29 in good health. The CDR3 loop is CAWMTGTVGTQYF. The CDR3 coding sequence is TGTGCCTGGATGACTGGGACCGTTGGGACCCAGTACTTC.